This is a list of T cell receptor beta chains from one sample in a study of blood T cells in healthy people across ages. MiXCR, applied by TCRdb to the 5' RACE reads, yields one record per CDR3 protein. The sample consists of 650,000 to 950,000 distinct CDR3 sequences, 44% of them appearing once. Sequenced material: blood. Receptor source: a man aged 55 to 69 in good health. The CDR3 runs from the conserved cysteine through the conserved F or W. Fields, in order: D gene, CDR3 length, clone size, V gene, J gene, CDR3 protein, CDR3 DNA. A D gene is named only where the DNA matches it firmly. The size field is filled for only some rows; it gives once, few, many or a size class.

>TRBD2|16|few|TRBV7-9|TRBJ2-5
CASSLVITSGKETQYF
TGTGCCAGCAGCTTAGTTATTACTAGCGGTAAAGAGACCCAGTACTTC
>NA|13|NA|TRBV2|TRBJ2-7
CASSLWRSYEQYF
TGTGCCAGCAGCCTTTGGAGGAGTTACGAGCAGTACTTC
>NA|12|few|TRBV6-2/TRBV6-3|TRBJ1-1
CASSEVGTEAFF
TGTGCCAGCAGTGAAGTAGGGACTGAAGCTTTCTTT
>NA|12|NA|TRBV20-1|TRBJ2-3
CSLKRGTDTQYF
TGCAGTCTGAAGCGGGGCACAGATACGCAGTATTTT
>NA|13|few|TRBV20-1|TRBJ1-2
CSARDPVGNGYTF
TGCAGTGCTAGAGATCCGGTGGGAAACGGCTACACCTTC
>NA|14|few|TRBV20-1|TRBJ2-3
CSAPDRLYTDTQYF
TGCAGTGCTCCTGACAGGCTTTACACAGATACGCAGTATTTT
>TRBD2|15|few|TRBV4-1|TRBJ2-7
CASSREGGGAYEQYF
TGCGCCAGCAGCCGAGAGGGCGGGGGGGCTTACGAGCAGTACTTC
>TRBD2|16|few|TRBV7-2|TRBJ2-1
CASSLEPAGGHNEQFF
TGTGCCAGCAGCTTAGAGCCAGCGGGGGGGCACAATGAGCAGTTCTTC
>NA|15|few|TRBV7-2|TRBJ2-1
CASSLVLGTANGQFF
TGTGCCAGCAGCTTAGTTCTAGGGACGGCGAACGGGCAGTTCTTC
>TRBD2|14|many|TRBV10-3|TRBJ2-3
CAIRSGARADTQYF
TGTGCCATCAGAAGCGGGGCGAGGGCAGATACGCAGTATTTT
>NA|17|NA|TRBV20-1|TRBJ1-2
CSASLTVTEKTPYGYTF
TGCAGTGCTAGCCTAACCGTTACAGAAAAAACCCCTTATGGCTACACCTTC